One sample yielded the 18 T cell receptor beta chains listed below, sequenced in a study of spatial heterogeneity in lung cancer. TCRdb re-derived calls from the 5' RACE reads in MiXCR, one entry per CDR3 protein. The data contain over 10,000 distinct CDR3 sequences, 14% of them singletons. Time point given: sample taken at primary tumor resection. From tumor, nontumor lung or frozen PBMC, whole RNA was taken unsorted for sequencing. Material: PBMCs, obtained at surgery. The receptors stem from a male donor with early-stage non-small cell lung cancer.

This chain uses TRBV4-2 with TRBJ2-5; D is possibly TRBD1 or TRBD2 (6 bases each). CDR3 size: 16 residues. The germline V gene encodes CDR1 LGHNA and CDR2 YNFKEQ. The V end was cut by 0 bases, the J end by 3 bases, with 14 bases between. The CDR3 sequence: CASSQDLGAGKETQYF. CDR3 in DNA: TGTGCCAGCAGCCAAGATCTGGGGGCGGGGAAAGAGACCCAGTACTTC.

The V gene is TRBV7-9, the J gene TRBJ1-1; tentatively, D is TRBD1 (6 bases). Germline lookup yields CDR1 SEHNR and CDR2 FQNEAQ (reference sequence). The germline V and J ends were trimmed by 5 bases and 0 bases, with 13 bases remaining between them. This CDR3 spans 15 amino acids. CDR3 in DNA: TGTGCCAGCAGCCCCCAGGGGACGATGAACACTGAAGCTTTCTTT. Protein sequence: CASSPQGTMNTEAFF.

This sequence joins TRBV7-7 and TRBJ2-5, with TRBD2 matching over 7 bases. The CDR3 spans 15 residues. Germline CDR1 SSHAT, CDR2 FNYEAQ (reference sequence). V dropped 1 base and J dropped 2; count of bases not matched to a gene: 4. CDR3 in DNA: TGTGCCAGCAGCTTAGAATTGGGACTACAAGAGACCCAGTACTTC. This sequence encodes CASSLELGLQETQYF. Looking up the rest from reference TRBV7-7 and TRBJ2-5 gives the full variable domain: GAGVSQSPRYKVTKRGQDVTLRCDPISSHATLYWYQQALGQGPEFLTYFNYEAQPDKSGLPSDRFSAERPEGSISTLTIQRTEQRDSAMYRCASSLELGLQETQYFGPGTRLLVL.

The chain links TRBV5-1 to TRBJ2-5, with 7 bases identical to TRBD2. The CDR3 has 13 amino acids. The V and J ends lost 3 bases and 8 bases, in that order; junction bases with no gene match: 7. CDR1 and CDR2 from the germline V gene are SGHRS and YFSETQ. This CDR3 is CASSSAREGTQYF. The CDR3 DNA is TGCGCCAGCAGCTCGGCCAGGGAGGGAACCCAGTACTTC.

Many counts were recorded for this clonotype. The chain recombines TRBV7-9 with TRBJ2-7; perhaps D is TRBD1 or TRBD2 (7 bases each). Trimming shortened V by 5 bases and J by 5 bases, and 13 bases separated the two germline ends. CDR1 is SEHNR, CDR2 FQNEAQ, per germline (reference sequence). The CDR3 consists of 13 residues. CDR3 region: CASSLSGTDEQYF. The CDR3 nucleotides are TGTGCCAGCAGCCTGAGCGGGACAGACGAGCAGTACTTC. Complete variable domain (other parts from reference TRBV7-9 and TRBJ2-7): DTGVSQNPRHKITKRGQNVTFRCDPISEHNRLYWYRQTLGQGPEFLTYFQNEAQLEKSRLLSDRFSAERPKGSFSTLEIQRTEQGDSAMYLCASSLSGTDEQYFGPGTRLTVT.

The V call is TRBV3-1, the J call TRBJ2-2, with unresolved D. V lost 0 bases and J lost 4, with 9 bases in between. CDR1 and CDR2 (germline): LGHDT, YNNKEL (reference sequence). This CDR3 is 15 amino acids long. CDR3 amino acids: CASSQEDLFTGELFF. CDR3 in DNA: TGTGCCAGCAGCCAAGAAGACTTGTTCACCGGGGAGCTGTTTTTT.

This clonotype was detected a few times. CDR3 sequence: CASSKPVASSTYF. CDR3 bases: TGTGCCAGCAGTAAACCCGTTGCTTCCTCAACGTATTTT. V and J are TRBV6-2 or TRBV6-3 and TRBJ2-3, with D unresolved. The CDR3 has 13 residues. The germline gives CDR1 MNHEY, CDR2 SVGEGT. V gave up 5 bases and J gave up 14 bases, with 20 bases separating them.

This clonotype was counted only a few times. The chain combines TRBV5-1 with TRBJ2-7, with TRBD2 as a possible D gene (6 bases). Trimming pared 1 base from V and 4 bases from J, leaving 9 bases between. The CDR3 extends over 13 amino acids. Germline lookup yields CDR1 SGHRS and CDR2 YFSETQ. CDR3 region: CASSLRGGYEQYF. DNA of the CDR3: TGCGCCAGCAGCTTGAGGGGAGGTTACGAGCAGTACTTC.

This clonotype was counted between two and nine times. The gene calls are TRBV4-1 and TRBJ1-2; 9 nucleotides line up with TRBD1. Germline V gene lookup returns CDR1 MGHRA and CDR2 YSYEKL. V dropped 5 bases and J dropped 7; count of bases not matched to a gene: 11. CDR3 length: 15 amino acids. This CDR3 is CASSAQEQGALGYTF. For the CDR3, the DNA is TGCGCCAGCAGCGCTCAGGAACAGGGGGCGCTTGGCTACACCTTC.

The chain couples TRBV5-1 to TRBJ2-3, with TRBD1 as a possible D gene (5 bases). Germline CDR1 and CDR2: SGHRS and YFSETQ. CDR3 length: 12 residues. V was clipped by 6 bases and J by 4 bases, with 9 bases between them. The CDR3 DNA follows: TGCGCCAGCACTACGACAGCAGATACGCAGTATTTT. It yields the protein CASTTTADTQYF.

This clonotype was observed once. This sequence joins TRBV2 and TRBJ2-7, with D unclear. V was trimmed by 7 bases and J by 5 bases, leaving 18 bases between them. The CDR3 loop spans 14 amino acids. Germline lookup yields CDR1 SNHLY and CDR2 FYNNEI. The CDR3 nucleotides are TGTGCCAGCATCGGGTCAGTGGGGTCCGACGAGCAGTACTTC. It is translated as CASIGSVGSDEQYF.

The table lists this clonotype with many counts. This chain links TRBV4-3 with TRBJ2-1, with D perhaps being TRBD1 or TRBD2 (5 bases each). The V gene lost 0 bases and the J gene lost 0 bases, with 12 bases spanning the gap. In germline, CDR1 is LGHNA, CDR2 YSLEER. The CDR3 is 17 amino acids. The chain's CDR3 is CASSQDPGTASYNEQFF. The CDR3 DNA is TGCGCCAGCAGCCAAGATCCGGGGACGGCCTCCTACAATGAGCAGTTCTTC.

The chain links TRBV5-6 to TRBJ2-6; TRBD1 is a possible D gene (5 bases). This CDR3 comprises 17 residues. Germline V gene lookup returns CDR1 SGHDT and CDR2 YYEEEE. Trimming cost V 0 bases and J 2 bases, with 12 bases left between them. CDR3 DNA: TGTGCCAGCAGCTTGGGAGCAGGGAACCCTGGGGCCAACGTCCTGACTTTC. Its protein product is CASSLGAGNPGANVLTF.

V and J are TRBV28 and TRBJ1-5; D call uncertain. V was trimmed by 6 bases and J by 8 bases, leaving 11 bases between them. This CDR3 region has 12 residues. Germline CDR1 reads MDHEN; CDR2 reads SYDVKM. The CDR3: CASSPFPKPQHF. The CDR3 DNA reads as TGTGCCAGCAGCCCCTTCCCGAAGCCCCAGCATTTT.

The chain has TRBV10-2 and TRBJ2-7, with D tentatively TRBD2 (6 bases). Trimming left V 8 bases short and J 2 bases short, with 13 bases between. Germline loops: CDR1 WSHSY, CDR2 SAAADI. This CDR3 is built from 13 residues. Written as DNA, the CDR3 is TGCGCCAGCGGGGGGACCGGAGCCTACGAGCAGTACTTC. Translation: CASGGTGAYEQYF.

This clonotype was seen more than once but under ten times. This chain links TRBV20-1 with TRBJ2-7; 7 bases align to TRBD2. The CDR3 has 13 amino acids. CDR1 and CDR2 (germline): DFQATT, SNEGSKA (reference sequence). The J segment lost 6 bases and the V segment lost 5 bases, leaving 10 bases of the junction unmatched. CDR3 nucleotides: TGCAGTGCTTCCTCGGGAGGATTGAGCGAGCAGTACTTC. Translation: CSASSGGLSEQYF.

The chain uses TRBV5-1 and TRBJ1-2; perhaps TRBD1 as D (6 bases). CDR1 SGHRS and CDR2 YFSETQ come from the germline V gene. The CDR3 loop spans 13 amino acids. Trimming removed 4 bases at V and 4 bases at J, with 11 bases between. The CDR3 coding sequence is TGCGCCAGCAGCGAGGGACAAGTCTATGGCTACACCTTC. Translating gives CASSEGQVYGYTF.

This clonotype was found a few times. The V call is TRBV28, the J call TRBJ1-6; a possible D gene is TRBD1 (5 bases). V shed 6 bases and J shed 0 bases, with 15 bases lying between them. There are 17 residues in the CDR3. The germline V gene encodes CDR1 MDHEN and CDR2 SYDVKM. Here the CDR3 DNA reads TGTGCCAGCAGACTCTTGACAGAGAGCTCCTATAATTCACCCCTCCACTTT. As protein: CASRLLTESSYNSPLHF.